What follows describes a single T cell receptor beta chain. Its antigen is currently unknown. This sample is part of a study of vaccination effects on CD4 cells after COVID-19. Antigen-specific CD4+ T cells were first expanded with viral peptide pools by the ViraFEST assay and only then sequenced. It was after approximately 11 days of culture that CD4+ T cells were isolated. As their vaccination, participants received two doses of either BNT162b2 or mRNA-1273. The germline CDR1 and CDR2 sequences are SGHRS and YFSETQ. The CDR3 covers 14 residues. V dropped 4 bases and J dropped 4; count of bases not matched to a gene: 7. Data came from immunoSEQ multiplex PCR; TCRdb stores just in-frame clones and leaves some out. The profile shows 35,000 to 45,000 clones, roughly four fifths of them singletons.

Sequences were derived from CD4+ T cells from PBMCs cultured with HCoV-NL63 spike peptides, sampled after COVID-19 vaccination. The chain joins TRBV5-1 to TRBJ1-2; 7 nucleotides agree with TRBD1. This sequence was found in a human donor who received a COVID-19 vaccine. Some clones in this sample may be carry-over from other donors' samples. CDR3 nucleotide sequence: TGCGCCAGCAGCGTGGGACAGAGCCCCTATGGCTACACCTTC. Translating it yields CASSVGQSPYGYTF.